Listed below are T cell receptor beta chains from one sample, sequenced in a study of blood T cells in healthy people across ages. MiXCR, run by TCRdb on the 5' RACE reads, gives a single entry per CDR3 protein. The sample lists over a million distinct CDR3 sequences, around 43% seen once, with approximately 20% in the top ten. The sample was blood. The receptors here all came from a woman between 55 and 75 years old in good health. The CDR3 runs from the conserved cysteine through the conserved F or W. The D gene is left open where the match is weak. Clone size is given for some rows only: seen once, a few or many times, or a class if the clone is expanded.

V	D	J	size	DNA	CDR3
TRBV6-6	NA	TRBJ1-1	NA	TGTGCCAGCAGTTACCTAGAGGGTAGCACTGAAGCTTTCTTT	CASSYLEGSTEAFF
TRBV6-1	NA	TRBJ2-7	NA	TGTGCCAGCAGAGACAGAATTCATATCCGGCGGGGCTACGAGCAGTACTTC	CASRDRIHIRRGYEQYF
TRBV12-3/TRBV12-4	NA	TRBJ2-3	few	TGTGCCAGCAGTTCATCAGGAGCTATCACAGATACGCAGTATTTT	CASSSSGAITDTQYF
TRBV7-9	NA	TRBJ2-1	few	TGTGCCAGCAGCTCAGACATGGGGGCGGATGAGCAGTTCTTC	CASSSDMGADEQFF
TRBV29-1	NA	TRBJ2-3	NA	TGCAGCGTTCAGGACAGACTCACCCCCGGAGATACGCAGTATTTT	CSVQDRLTPGDTQYF
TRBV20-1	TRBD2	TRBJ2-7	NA	TGCAGTGCTAGTAGCCTGCTAGCGGGAGGCTACGAGCAGTACTTC	CSASSLLAGGYEQYF
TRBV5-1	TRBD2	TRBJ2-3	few	TGCGCCAGCAGCCCCGCTAGCGGGGCGGTAGATACGCAGTATTTT	CASSPASGAVDTQYF
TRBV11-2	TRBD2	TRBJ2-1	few	TGTGCCAGCAGCCCCGGGAGGGAGGATGGTAGGAGTGAGCAGTTCTTC	CASSPGREDGRSEQFF
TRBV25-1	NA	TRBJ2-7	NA	TGTGCCAGCAGTGAGGAAGGCCGGGACCTCTACGAGCAGTACTTC	CASSEEGRDLYEQYF
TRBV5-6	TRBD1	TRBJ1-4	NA	TGTGCCAGCAGCTTGGGTCCCGGGACAGGGAATGAAAAACTGTTTTTT	CASSLGPGTGNEKLFF
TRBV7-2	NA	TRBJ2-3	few	TGTGCCAGCAGCCGGTGGGGCGCAGATACGCAGTATTTT	CASSRWGADTQYF
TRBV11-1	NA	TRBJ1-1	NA	TGTGCCAGCAGCCCCTCTGGGAGAGGGACTGAAGCTTTCTTT	CASSPSGRGTEAFF
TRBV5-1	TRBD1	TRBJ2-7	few	TGCGCCAGCAGCTTCGCCGGGACAGGGGGAGGCGAGCAGTACTTC	CASSFAGTGGGEQYF
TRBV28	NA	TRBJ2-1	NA	TGTGCCAGCAGTTTATCGCTCCCGGGCCGAAAGCAGTTCTTC	CASSLSLPGRKQFF
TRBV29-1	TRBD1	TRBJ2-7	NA	TGCAGCGTTTATCCGGGACAGTCCTACGAGCAGTACTTC	CSVYPGQSYEQYF
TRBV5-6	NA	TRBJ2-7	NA	TGTGCCAGCAGCTATGGAACTATGTCCTACGAGCAGTACTTC	CASSYGTMSYEQYF
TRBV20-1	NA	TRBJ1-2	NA	TGCAGTGCTAGAGAGCGGGGGGGCTCGGGCTATGGCTACACCTTC	CSARERGGSGYGYTF
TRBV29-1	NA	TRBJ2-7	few	TGCAGCGTCCTCCCAGGGGCAGGGGGAGGCTACGAGCAGTACTTC	CSVLPGAGGGYEQYF
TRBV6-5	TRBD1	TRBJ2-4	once	TGTGCCAGCAGTACAACCCGGACAGGGAGAAACATTCAGTACTTC	CASSTTRTGRNIQYF
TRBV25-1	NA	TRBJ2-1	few	TGTGCCAGCAGTGTTCAGCCCTACAATGAGCAGTTCTTC	CASSVQPYNEQFF
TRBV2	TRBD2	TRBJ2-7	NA	TGTGCCAGCAGTGAATGGGGGACTAGCGGGAGTTCCTACGAGCAGTACTTC	CASSEWGTSGSSYEQYF
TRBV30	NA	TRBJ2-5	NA	TGTGCCTGGAGTGTATCCCATTGGGAGACCCAGTACTTC	CAWSVSHWETQYF
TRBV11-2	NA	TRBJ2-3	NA	TGTGCCAGCAGCTCCACCCGACTTGACACAGATACGCAGTATTTT	CASSSTRLDTDTQYF
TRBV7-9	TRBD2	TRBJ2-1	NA	TGTGCCAGCAGCTTAGGTGGGACTAGCGATGAGCAGTTCTTC	CASSLGGTSDEQFF
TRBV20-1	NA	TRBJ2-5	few	TGCAGTGCTAGAGTGAGGGGGAGGTACCAAGAGACCCAGTACTTC	CSARVRGRYQETQYF
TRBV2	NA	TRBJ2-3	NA	TGTGCCAGCCTAGGCAAACAGCCGTTGGGAGATACGCAGTATTTT	CASLGKQPLGDTQYF
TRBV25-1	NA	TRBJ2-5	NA	TGTGCCAGCAGTTCTGCAGGTTGGACCCAGTACTTC	CASSSAGWTQYF
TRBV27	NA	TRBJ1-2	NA	TGTGCCAGCAGTTCGTCCTTTCCTGGGGGCTACACCTTC	CASSSSFPGGYTF
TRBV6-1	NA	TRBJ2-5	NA	TGTGCCAGCAATTGGGTCCTGGGAAGTAATCAAGAGACCCAGTACTTC	CASNWVLGSNQETQYF
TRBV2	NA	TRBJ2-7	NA	TGTGCCAGCAGTGAAGTCCACTACGAGCAGTACTTC	CASSEVHYEQYF
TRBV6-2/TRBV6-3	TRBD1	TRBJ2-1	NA	TGTGCCAGCAGTTATCAGACAGGGACCTCCTACAATGAGCAGTTCTTC	CASSYQTGTSYNEQFF
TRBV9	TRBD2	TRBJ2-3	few	TGTGCCAGCAGCGTGGGACTAGCGGACAACACAGATACGCAGTATTTT	CASSVGLADNTDTQYF
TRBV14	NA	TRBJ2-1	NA	TGTGCCAGCAGCGCTTCTTCGGCTTACAATGAGCAGTTCTTC	CASSASSAYNEQFF
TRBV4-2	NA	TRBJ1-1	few	TGTGCCAGCAGCCCGTCAGGGGATACGTGGACTGAAGCTTTCTTT	CASSPSGDTWTEAFF
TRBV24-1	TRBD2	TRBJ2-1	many	TGTGCCACCAGTGACCCGGGGACTAGCGGGAGCTTTTACGAGCAGTTCTTC	CATSDPGTSGSFYEQFF
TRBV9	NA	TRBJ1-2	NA	TGTGCCAGCAGCGTAGCTGCGGGGCAGGGGCGCTATGGCTACACCTTC	CASSVAAGQGRYGYTF
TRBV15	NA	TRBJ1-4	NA	TGTGCCACCAGCAGAGATTTATCGCAAGCGGGGGAAAAACTGTTTTTT	CATSRDLSQAGEKLFF
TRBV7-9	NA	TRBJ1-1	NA	TGTGCCAGCAGCTTTTGGGCCCCCACAAGGGGGGTTGGGAACACTGAAGCTTTCTTT	CASSFWAPTRGVGNTEAFF
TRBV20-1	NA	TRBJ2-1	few	TGCAGTGCTAGGACAGGGGAGGGGAACTACAATGAGCAGTTCTTC	CSARTGEGNYNEQFF
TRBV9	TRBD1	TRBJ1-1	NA	TGTGCCAGCAGCCCCCGGGAGGGGGCTTTTGAAGCTTTCTTT	CASSPREGAFEAFF
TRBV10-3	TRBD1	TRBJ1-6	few	TGTGCCATCAGTGAGTCGACAGGGGAATATTCACCCCTCCACTTT	CAISESTGEYSPLHF
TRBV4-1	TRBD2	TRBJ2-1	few	TGCGCCAGCAGCTTAATAGCGGGAGGTTGGGTAGGTGAGCAGTTCTTC	CASSLIAGGWVGEQFF